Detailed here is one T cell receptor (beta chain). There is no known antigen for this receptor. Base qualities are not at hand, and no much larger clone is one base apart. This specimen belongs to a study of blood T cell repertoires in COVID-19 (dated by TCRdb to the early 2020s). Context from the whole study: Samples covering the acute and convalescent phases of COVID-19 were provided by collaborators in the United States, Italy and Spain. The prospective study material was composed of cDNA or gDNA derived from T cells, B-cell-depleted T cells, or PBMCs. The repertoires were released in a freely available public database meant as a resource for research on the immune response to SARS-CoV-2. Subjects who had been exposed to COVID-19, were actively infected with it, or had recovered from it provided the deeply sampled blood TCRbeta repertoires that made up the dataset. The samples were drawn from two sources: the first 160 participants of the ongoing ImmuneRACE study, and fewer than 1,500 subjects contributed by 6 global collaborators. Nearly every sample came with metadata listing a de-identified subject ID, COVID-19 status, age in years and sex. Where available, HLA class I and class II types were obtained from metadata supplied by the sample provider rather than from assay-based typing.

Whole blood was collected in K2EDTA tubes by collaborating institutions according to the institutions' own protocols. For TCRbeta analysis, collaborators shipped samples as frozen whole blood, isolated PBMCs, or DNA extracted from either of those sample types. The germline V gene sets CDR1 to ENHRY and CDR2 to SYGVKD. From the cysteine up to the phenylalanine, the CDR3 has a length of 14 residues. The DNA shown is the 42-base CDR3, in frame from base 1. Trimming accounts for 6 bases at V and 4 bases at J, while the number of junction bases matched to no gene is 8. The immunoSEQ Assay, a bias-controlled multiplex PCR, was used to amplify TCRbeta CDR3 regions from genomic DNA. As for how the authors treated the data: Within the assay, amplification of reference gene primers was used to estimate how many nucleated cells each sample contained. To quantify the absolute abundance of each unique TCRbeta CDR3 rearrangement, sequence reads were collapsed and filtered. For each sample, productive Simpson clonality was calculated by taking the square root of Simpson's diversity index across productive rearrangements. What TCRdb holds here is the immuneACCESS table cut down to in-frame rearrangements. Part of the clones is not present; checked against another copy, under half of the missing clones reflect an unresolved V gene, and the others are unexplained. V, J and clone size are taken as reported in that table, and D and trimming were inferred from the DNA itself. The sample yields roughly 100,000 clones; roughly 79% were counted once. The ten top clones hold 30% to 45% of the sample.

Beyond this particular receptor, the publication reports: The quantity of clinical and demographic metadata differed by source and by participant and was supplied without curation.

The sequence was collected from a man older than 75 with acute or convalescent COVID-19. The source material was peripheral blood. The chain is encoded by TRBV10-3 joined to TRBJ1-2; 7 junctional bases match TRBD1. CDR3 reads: CAIRGQPVFYGYTF. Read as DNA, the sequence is TGTGCCATCAGGGGACAGCCAGTGTTCTATGGCTACACCTTC.